A selection of T cell receptor beta chains follows, all from one sample in a study of control samples from healthy donors and cancer patients. TCRdb's copy holds only in-frame clones and misses some; the assay was immunoSEQ multiplex PCR. Altogether approximately 120,000 clones are present, 90% being singletons, with the ten largest covering about 4.2%. Sequencing used blood. These TCRs come from a human donor in good health. The donor label of this sample is uncertain. The CDR3 runs from the conserved cysteine through the conserved F or W. Each record gives: V gene, J gene, clone size, D gene, CDR3 length, CDR3 DNA, CDR3 protein. The D gene is left open where the match is weak. The size field is filled for only some rows; it gives once, few, many or a size class.

v_call: TRBV10-1; j_call: TRBJ2-7; clone_size: .; d_call: TRBD1; cdr3_length: 15; cdr3_nt: TGCGCCAGCAGTGTGGGACAGGGCAATTACTACGAGCAGTACTTC; cdr3_aa: CASSVGQGNYYEQYF
v_call: TRBV6-1; j_call: TRBJ1-1; clone_size: .; d_call: .; cdr3_length: 16; cdr3_nt: TGTGCCAGCAGTGATTTGGCAGGGGAAATAAAGATTGAAGCTTTCTTT; cdr3_aa: CASSDLAGEIKIEAFF
v_call: TRBV6-5; j_call: TRBJ1-1; clone_size: many; d_call: TRBD1; cdr3_length: 13; cdr3_nt: TGTGCCAGCACTCCTACAGGGGCCACTGAAGCTTTCTTT; cdr3_aa: CASTPTGATEAFF
v_call: TRBV4-1; j_call: TRBJ1-4; clone_size: .; d_call: .; cdr3_length: 18; cdr3_nt: TGCGCCAGCAGCCAAAATCCCCGCCCGGCAGCGACTAATGAAAAACTGTTTTTT; cdr3_aa: CASSQNPRPAATNEKLFF
v_call: TRBV11-2; j_call: TRBJ1-1; clone_size: .; d_call: .; cdr3_length: 14; cdr3_nt: TGTGCCAGCAGCTTAGCGGGGGGAGGCACTGAAGCTTTCTTT; cdr3_aa: CASSLAGGGTEAFF
v_call: TRBV19; j_call: TRBJ1-4; clone_size: .; d_call: TRBD1; cdr3_length: 17; cdr3_nt: TGTGCCAGTAGTACTGAAAACAGGGGGCGCGGGGATGAAAAACTGTTTTTT; cdr3_aa: CASSTENRGRGDEKLFF
v_call: TRBV27; j_call: TRBJ1-6; clone_size: .; d_call: .; cdr3_length: 14; cdr3_nt: TGTGCCAGCAGTCCGGCCTTCTATAATTCACCCCTCCACTTT; cdr3_aa: CASSPAFYNSPLHF
v_call: TRBV7-2; j_call: TRBJ2-1; clone_size: .; d_call: .; cdr3_length: 14; cdr3_nt: TGTGCCAGCAGCTTAGGGTACGGAGTAGATGAGCAGTTCTTC; cdr3_aa: CASSLGYGVDEQFF
v_call: TRBV18; j_call: TRBJ2-2; clone_size: .; d_call: TRBD1; cdr3_length: 15; cdr3_nt: TGTGCCAGCTCACCGACAGGGGGGAACACCGGGGAGCTGTTTTTT; cdr3_aa: CASSPTGGNTGELFF
v_call: TRBV3-1/TRBV3-2; j_call: TRBJ2-3; clone_size: .; d_call: .; cdr3_length: 13; cdr3_nt: TGTGCCAGCAGCCTAATCAGCACAGATACGCAGTATTTT; cdr3_aa: CASSLISTDTQYF
v_call: TRBV28; j_call: TRBJ1-5; clone_size: .; d_call: .; cdr3_length: 13; cdr3_nt: TGTGCCAGCAGTTCTCCAGGGTATCAGCCCCAGCATTTT; cdr3_aa: CASSSPGYQPQHF
v_call: TRBV7-9; j_call: TRBJ1-1; clone_size: .; d_call: .; cdr3_length: 13; cdr3_nt: TGTGCCAGCAGATTTGGGGAGAACACTGAAGCTTTCTTT; cdr3_aa: CASRFGENTEAFF
v_call: TRBV25-1; j_call: TRBJ1-6; clone_size: .; d_call: TRBD1; cdr3_length: 15; cdr3_nt: TGTGCCAGCAGTGTAGGACAGGGATATAATTCACCCCTCCACTTT; cdr3_aa: CASSVGQGYNSPLHF
v_call: TRBV10-3; j_call: TRBJ2-7; clone_size: once; d_call: .; cdr3_length: 13; cdr3_nt: TGTGCCATCAGTGGGGTCGAGGGGCCAAGGCAGTACTTC; cdr3_aa: CAISGVEGPRQYF
v_call: TRBV6-5; j_call: TRBJ1-1; clone_size: .; d_call: TRBD1; cdr3_length: 15; cdr3_nt: TGTGCCAGCAGTTCTAGACAGGGTTTGGGCACTGAAGCTTTCTTT; cdr3_aa: CASSSRQGLGTEAFF
v_call: TRBV19; j_call: TRBJ1-2; clone_size: .; d_call: .; cdr3_length: 13; cdr3_nt: TGTGCCAGTAGTATCGACAGCCTCTATGGCTACACCTTC; cdr3_aa: CASSIDSLYGYTF
v_call: TRBV6-5; j_call: TRBJ2-3; clone_size: .; d_call: TRBD2; cdr3_length: 14; cdr3_nt: TGTGCCAGCAGCCAGGGACTAGCCACAGATACGCAGTATTTT; cdr3_aa: CASSQGLATDTQYF
v_call: TRBV6-1; j_call: TRBJ1-6; clone_size: .; d_call: TRBD1; cdr3_length: 15; cdr3_nt: TGTGCCAGCAGTGAATACGGACAGGGAGGGTCACCCCTCCACTTT; cdr3_aa: CASSEYGQGGSPLHF
v_call: TRBV29-1; j_call: TRBJ2-2; clone_size: .; d_call: .; cdr3_length: 14; cdr3_nt: TGCAGCGTCAATGGCGGAAAGAACACCGGGGAGCTGTTTTTT; cdr3_aa: CSVNGGKNTGELFF
v_call: TRBV19; j_call: TRBJ1-3; clone_size: .; d_call: .; cdr3_length: 13; cdr3_nt: TGTGCCAGTAGTATAGATCATGGAAACACCATATATTTT; cdr3_aa: CASSIDHGNTIYF
v_call: TRBV7-3; j_call: TRBJ2-1; clone_size: .; d_call: .; cdr3_length: 13; cdr3_nt: TGTGCCAGCAGCTTAATTGGGGGAAATGAGCAGTTCTTC; cdr3_aa: CASSLIGGNEQFF
v_call: TRBV11-2; j_call: TRBJ2-7; clone_size: .; d_call: TRBD2; cdr3_length: 14; cdr3_nt: TGTGCCAGCAGCTTGATCGGGAGGACCTACGAGCAGTACTTC; cdr3_aa: CASSLIGRTYEQYF
v_call: TRBV19; j_call: TRBJ1-4; clone_size: .; d_call: TRBD1; cdr3_length: 16; cdr3_nt: TGTGCCAGTAGTATAGATCATCCCCGACAGGGGTCGGGACTGTTTTTT; cdr3_aa: CASSIDHPRQGSGLFF
v_call: TRBV9; j_call: TRBJ2-1; clone_size: .; d_call: TRBD1; cdr3_length: 14; cdr3_nt: TGTGCCAGCAGCGTGGGAGACAGGGAAGGAGAGCAGTTCTTC; cdr3_aa: CASSVGDREGEQFF
v_call: TRBV6-1; j_call: TRBJ1-1; clone_size: .; d_call: .; cdr3_length: 13; cdr3_nt: TGTGCCAGCAGTGAAACGGTGAACACTGAAGCTTTCTTT; cdr3_aa: CASSETVNTEAFF
v_call: TRBV30; j_call: TRBJ1-2; clone_size: .; d_call: TRBD1; cdr3_length: 15; cdr3_nt: TGTGCCTGGAGTGTACGGGGGACAGGGCGGTATGGCTACACCTTC; cdr3_aa: CAWSVRGTGRYGYTF
v_call: TRBV27; j_call: TRBJ2-1; clone_size: .; d_call: .; cdr3_length: 17; cdr3_nt: TGTGCCAGCAGTCTAGGGGGGATTAGCGTCTCCTACAATGAGCAGTTCTTC; cdr3_aa: CASSLGGISVSYNEQFF
v_call: TRBV7-8; j_call: TRBJ1-5; clone_size: .; d_call: .; cdr3_length: 17; cdr3_nt: TGTGCCAGCAGCTTAGCGCTGGATAGGGGAGGAACTCAGCCCCAGCATTTT; cdr3_aa: CASSLALDRGGTQPQHF
v_call: TRBV5-6; j_call: TRBJ1-1; clone_size: .; d_call: .; cdr3_length: 14; cdr3_nt: TGTGCCAGCAGCTTGGAGAGAAAGAACACTGAAGCTTTCTTT; cdr3_aa: CASSLERKNTEAFF
v_call: TRBV19; j_call: TRBJ2-4; clone_size: .; d_call: .; cdr3_length: 17; cdr3_nt: TGTGCCAGTAGTATAAAGGGATCTATCCTAGCCAAAAACATTCAGTACTTC; cdr3_aa: CASSIKGSILAKNIQYF
v_call: TRBV6-5; j_call: TRBJ2-2; clone_size: .; d_call: .; cdr3_length: 12; cdr3_nt: TGTGCCAGCAGTTCCACCACCGGGGAGCTGTTTTTT; cdr3_aa: CASSSTTGELFF
v_call: TRBV5-1; j_call: TRBJ2-1; clone_size: .; d_call: TRBD1; cdr3_length: 15; cdr3_nt: TGCGCCAGCAGCACGACCGGGACAGTAAACAATGAGCAGTTCTTC; cdr3_aa: CASSTTGTVNNEQFF
v_call: TRBV19; j_call: TRBJ1-2; clone_size: .; d_call: .; cdr3_length: 14; cdr3_nt: TGTGCCAGTATCGTCTCTGGGCAGGACCATGGCTACACCTTC; cdr3_aa: CASIVSGQDHGYTF
v_call: TRBV28; j_call: TRBJ1-6; clone_size: .; d_call: .; cdr3_length: 16; cdr3_nt: TGTGCCAGCTCGACAGGTCCCGGGTCCTATAATTCACCCCTCCACTTT; cdr3_aa: CASSTGPGSYNSPLHF
v_call: TRBV7-2; j_call: TRBJ1-2; clone_size: .; d_call: TRBD1; cdr3_length: 13; cdr3_nt: TGTGCCAGCAGCTCCCGGACAGGTCAGGGCTACACCTTC; cdr3_aa: CASSSRTGQGYTF
v_call: TRBV25-1; j_call: TRBJ1-6; clone_size: .; d_call: .; cdr3_length: 16; cdr3_nt: TGTGCCAGCTTGGCCCAACAGGGTTCCTATAATTCACCCCTCCACTTT; cdr3_aa: CASLAQQGSYNSPLHF
v_call: TRBV13; j_call: TRBJ1-2; clone_size: .; d_call: .; cdr3_length: 13; cdr3_nt: TGTGCCAGCAGCTTAGCAGGGGACTATGGCTACACCTTC; cdr3_aa: CASSLAGDYGYTF
v_call: TRBV19; j_call: TRBJ2-3; clone_size: .; d_call: TRBD2; cdr3_length: 15; cdr3_nt: TGTGCCAGTAGTAAAGCGGGGCTAATTTGGGATACGCAGTATTTT; cdr3_aa: CASSKAGLIWDTQYF
v_call: TRBV6-1; j_call: TRBJ2-1; clone_size: .; d_call: TRBD2; cdr3_length: 15; cdr3_nt: TGTGCCAGCAGTGACGCGGGGGGGGCCTACAATGAGCAGTTCTTC; cdr3_aa: CASSDAGGAYNEQFF
v_call: TRBV6-1; j_call: TRBJ1-2; clone_size: .; d_call: .; cdr3_length: 14; cdr3_nt: TGTGCCAGCAGTGAATTAGGCCCCGGGGCTGGCTACACCTTC; cdr3_aa: CASSELGPGAGYTF
v_call: TRBV18; j_call: TRBJ1-4; clone_size: .; d_call: .; cdr3_length: 16; cdr3_nt: TGTGCCAGCTCACCGACTCGGGCCTTACATAATGAAAAACTGTTTTTT; cdr3_aa: CASSPTRALHNEKLFF
v_call: TRBV2; j_call: TRBJ2-7; clone_size: .; d_call: TRBD1; cdr3_length: 15; cdr3_nt: TGTGCCAGCAGTGTGGGACAGGGGAAAGCCTACGAGCAGTACTTC; cdr3_aa: CASSVGQGKAYEQYF
v_call: TRBV15; j_call: TRBJ2-3; clone_size: .; d_call: .; cdr3_length: 14; cdr3_nt: TGTGCCACCAGCAGAGATTCGGCCACAGATACGCAGTATTTT; cdr3_aa: CATSRDSATDTQYF
v_call: TRBV20-1; j_call: TRBJ1-1; clone_size: .; d_call: .; cdr3_length: 15; cdr3_nt: TGCAGTGCTAGTAATATTCTTCAGGGAGACACTGAAGCTTTCTTT; cdr3_aa: CSASNILQGDTEAFF
v_call: TRBV19; j_call: TRBJ2-4; clone_size: .; d_call: .; cdr3_length: 16; cdr3_nt: TGTGCCAGTAGTCCATTGGGGTTGGGAGCCAAAAACATTCAGTACTTC; cdr3_aa: CASSPLGLGAKNIQYF
v_call: TRBV28; j_call: TRBJ2-3; clone_size: .; d_call: .; cdr3_length: 14; cdr3_nt: TGTGCCACCAAGACCGCCCTATCCCCAGATACGCAGTATTTT; cdr3_aa: CATKTALSPDTQYF
v_call: TRBV27; j_call: TRBJ1-5; clone_size: .; d_call: .; cdr3_length: 13; cdr3_nt: TGTGCCAGCAGTTTGGGGTTAGGACAGCCCCAGCATTTT; cdr3_aa: CASSLGLGQPQHF
v_call: TRBV4-1; j_call: TRBJ2-7; clone_size: .; d_call: TRBD1; cdr3_length: 15; cdr3_nt: TGCGCCAGCAGCCAGGCCGGGACAGGGTTGATAGGGCAGTACTTC; cdr3_aa: CASSQAGTGLIGQYF
v_call: TRBV14; j_call: TRBJ1-6; clone_size: few; d_call: .; cdr3_length: 14; cdr3_nt: TGTGCCAGCAGCCAAGATCTCGGTAATTCACCCCTCCACTTT; cdr3_aa: CASSQDLGNSPLHF
v_call: TRBV3-1/TRBV3-2; j_call: TRBJ2-7; clone_size: few; d_call: TRBD1; cdr3_length: 14; cdr3_nt: TGTGCCAGCAGCCCGTCGGACAGGGCTCGGGAGCAGTACTTC; cdr3_aa: CASSPSDRAREQYF
v_call: TRBV5-1; j_call: TRBJ2-3; clone_size: .; d_call: .; cdr3_length: 17; cdr3_nt: TGCGCCAGCAGCTTGGGGGGTCCTTCGCCCGGCACAGATACGCAGTATTTT; cdr3_aa: CASSLGGPSPGTDTQYF
v_call: TRBV9; j_call: TRBJ2-2; clone_size: few; d_call: TRBD2; cdr3_length: 15; cdr3_nt: TGTGCCAGCCGGGGGGACTGGAGAAACACCGGGGAGCTGTTTTTT; cdr3_aa: CASRGDWRNTGELFF
v_call: TRBV6-6; j_call: TRBJ2-1; clone_size: .; d_call: TRBD1; cdr3_length: 15; cdr3_nt: TGTGCCAGCAGCCCCGGACAGGAAAAAAACAATGAGCAGTTCTTC; cdr3_aa: CASSPGQEKNNEQFF
v_call: TRBV5-5; j_call: TRBJ1-4; clone_size: .; d_call: .; cdr3_length: 15; cdr3_nt: TGTGCCAGCAGCTTCGCGACGGTGGCTAATGAAAAACTGTTTTTT; cdr3_aa: CASSFATVANEKLFF
v_call: TRBV6-5; j_call: TRBJ1-1; clone_size: once; d_call: .; cdr3_length: 13; cdr3_nt: TGTGCCAGCAGCCAGGAAGGCGTCGGTGAAGCTTTCTTT; cdr3_aa: CASSQEGVGEAFF
v_call: TRBV27; j_call: TRBJ2-2; clone_size: .; d_call: TRBD1; cdr3_length: 17; cdr3_nt: TGTGCCAGCAGCCGGGACAGGGGTTTAGGGAACACCGGGGAGCTGTTTTTT; cdr3_aa: CASSRDRGLGNTGELFF